What follows describes a single T cell receptor (beta chain). Its antigen is unknown. CDR3 size: 15 residues. These data are taken from a study of stem cell transplantation in POMP-related autoinflammatory disease. Study details: Defective thymoproteasomes were hypothesized to impair CD8+ T-cell positive selection. Before transplant: CD4+ naive skewing, low CD8+ proportions, reduced cytokine secretion.

General study findings and limits: Unique TRB V-J gene pairings were limited in number in patients with PRAID.

TCRdb's table, derived via immunoSEQ multiplex PCR, lists solely in-frame clones and lacks some. Here the sample spans about 68,000 clones, roughly 90% being singletons. The sample in question was CD4+ T cells from PBMCs, obtained after stem cell transplantation. The TCR was taken from a human patient with POMP-related autoinflammation and immune dysregulation (PRAID). The graft donor may have contributed some T cells. The J gene is TRBJ2-7, the V gene TRBV21-1; the D call TRBD1 from the table was never checked on the DNA. TRBV21-1 has pseudogene status. The CDR3 loop is CASSKTGTGSYEQYF. The CDR3 DNA sequence: TGTGCCAGCAGCAAGACCGGGACAGGCTCCTACGAGCAGTACTTC.